The clone carrying this T cell receptor beta chain was recorded many times. Its antigen is unknown. Germline CDR1 and CDR2: SGHRS and YFSETQ. V was cut by 4 bases and J by 2 bases, with 10 bases left in between. The CDR3 has 14 amino acids. This sample was taken from a study of beta chain bispecific antibodies for T cell cancers. Overall study context: Surviving healthy donor T cells from leukemia-line and bispecific antibody cocultures were TRBV-sequenced for family depletion. HPB-ALL carried surface TRBV5-5, while Jurkat carried TRBV12-3. Study results and caveats: Normal T cells contributed less of the targeted TRBV signal than the leukemia cells did. Anti-TRBV5-5 antibody staining may include highly similar TRBV5-6 cells.

Via MiXCR, TCRdb re-called the 5' RACE reads, giving one row per CDR3 protein. The sample lists approximately 20,000 distinct CDR3 sequences, under 3% occurring once. Either OKT3 anti-CD3 antibody or CD3/CD28 beads expanded T cells from blood mononuclear cells over approximately three days. The V and J genes are TRBV5-1 and TRBJ1-3, with D unclear. The TCR was taken from a human donor in good health. Some clones in this sample may be carry-over from other donors' samples. The sequenced material came from healthy donor T cells cultured with leukemia cells. The CDR3 spells CASSPESPGNTIYF. CDR3 nucleotide sequence: TGCGCCAGCAGCCCGGAATCGCCTGGAAACACCATATATTTT.